The present T cell receptor (beta chain) was sequenced within a study of blood T cell repertoires in COVID-19. Study-level information: From the United States, Italy and Spain came samples of acute and convalescent COVID-19.

Libraries were prepared by immunoSEQ multiplex PCR; TCRdb keeps only in-frame clonotypes and omits some of them. The repertoire has just over 300,000 clones, over 75% of them found once; the top ten carry around 9.5%. The study drew participants aged 18 to 89 years from approximately 23 US areas. Self-reported history from a screening survey and questionnaire set each donor's cohort. Recovered Cohort 3 donors showed two negative PCRs, clearance, or symptom resolution. The CDR3 runs to 14 residues. The V and J ends lost 4 bases and 5 bases respectively, with 12 bases between them. Per the germline V gene, CDR1 is LGHNA and CDR2 is YNFKEQ.

Sequencing was carried out using PBMCs or T cells enriched from blood (not recorded which). The TCR sequence derives from a woman between 40 and 50 years old who had recovered from COVID-19. V and J are TRBV4-2 and TRBJ2-1; D might be TRBD1 (6 bases). In DNA, the CDR3 is TGTGCCAGCAGCCCTAAGGGGGACGACAATGAGCAGTTCTTC. Translating gives CASSPKGDDNEQFF.